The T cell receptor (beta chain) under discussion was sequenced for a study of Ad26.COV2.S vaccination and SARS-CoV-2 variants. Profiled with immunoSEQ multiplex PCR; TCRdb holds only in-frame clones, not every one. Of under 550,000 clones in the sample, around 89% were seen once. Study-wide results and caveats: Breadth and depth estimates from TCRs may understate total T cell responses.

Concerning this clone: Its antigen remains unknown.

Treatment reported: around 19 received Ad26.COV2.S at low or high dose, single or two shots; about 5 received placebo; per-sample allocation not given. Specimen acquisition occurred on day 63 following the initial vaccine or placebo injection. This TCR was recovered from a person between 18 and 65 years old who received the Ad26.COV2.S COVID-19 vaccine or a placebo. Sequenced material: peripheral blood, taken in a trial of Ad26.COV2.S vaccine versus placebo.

CDR3 loop: CASIEYVGPGTGYTF. Here the CDR3 DNA reads TGTGCCAGCATCGAATACGTGGGCCCGGGGACTGGCTACACCTTC. V and J are TRBV5-4 and TRBJ1-2; weak D call: TRBD1 (5 bases). V lost 6 bases, J lost 7 bases, and 22 bases lay in between. Germline CDR1 is SGHNT and CDR2 is YYREEE (reference sequence). The CDR3 is 15 amino acids.